This T cell receptor beta chain emerged from a study of cytomegalovirus exposure and HLA in healthy donors. It was with 60 Vbeta and 13 Jbeta primers that the PCR ran. Assay used: immunoSEQ multiplex PCR; TCRdb lists only in-frame clones, some missing. The specimen's table records some 47,000 clones. The CDR3 consists of 15 residues. Study-level findings and limits: Another analysis was done later, and it associated 15,000 to 20,000 TCR beta sequences with HLA alleles at 0.05 false discovery rate. Rarity marked most TCR sequences, yet some public TCRs occurred in many donors. The likely origin of a cluster of highly shared sequence variants was a sequencing artifact. Follow-up analysis found HLA locus-dependent TCR association rates, highest for DRB1 and lowest for HLA-C.

To note about this clone: What it recognizes is unknown.

Source material: PBMCs. The sequence was obtained from a woman aged 40 to 50 in good health and CMV-seronegative. The J gene is TRBJ1-2, the V gene TRBV12-1; the D call of TRBD1 is as the table states it, not checked on the DNA. TRBV12-1 is an annotated pseudogene. The CDR3 sequence is CASNSITGQGNGYTF. The CDR3, as DNA: TGTGCCAGCAACTCCATTACGGGACAGGGGAATGGCTACACCTTC.